This TCR beta chain was documented in a study of shared clonotypes between healthy human individuals. Naivety among CD8 cells was defined by CD45RO negativity and positive CCR7 selection, thereby excluding terminally differentiated effector memory CD45RA+ cells. Losses at the gene ends were 4 bases for V and 1 base for J; bases not matched to a gene: 18. The V gene's germline CDR1 is MNHEY and CDR2 SMNVEV (reference sequence). The CDR3 totals 20 residues. In regard to this clone: Its specificity is not known.

Clones were read by immunoSEQ multiplex PCR, and TCRdb kept only the in-frame ones, dropping some. The table lists around 1,900,000 clones, 85% to 95% of them singletons. General study results and limits: Among the subsets, naive ones generally showed larger estimated richness than memory ones. Lower generation probabilities were found for non-shared clonotypes than for those shared by all four donors.

The sequence came from a man aged 18 to 29 in good health. Some clones in this sample may be carry-over from other donors' samples. The chain links TRBV27 to TRBJ2-3; 9 bases agree with TRBD2. Sequenced: naive CD8+ T cells from PBMCs. The CDR3 region has the DNA TGTGCCAGCAGTTCTCCACTGGGGCTAGCGGGACCCACTCGCACAGATACGCAGTATTTT. It yields the protein CASSSPLGLAGPTRTDTQYF.